Below, 26 T cell receptor beta chains from the same sample are listed, as sequenced in a study of blood T cell repertoires in COVID-19. TCRdb keeps only in-frame clones here, not all; method: immunoSEQ multiplex PCR. The sample shows a few hundred thousand clones, roughly 85% of them seen only once. Material for sequencing was peripheral blood. The receptors were gathered from a woman younger than 35 who had recovered from COVID-19.

This clone was recorded a few times. The V and J genes are TRBV27 and TRBJ2-2; weak D call: TRBD2 (6 bases). Germline CDR1 reads MNHEY; CDR2 reads SMNVEV (reference sequence). The CDR3 has 14 amino acids. V was cut by 6 bases and J by 1 base, with 9 bases left in between. CDR3 coding DNA: TGTGCCAGCAGCCATAGCGGGAACACCGGGGAGCTGTTTTTT. Amino acids: CASSHSGNTGELFF.

The chain uses TRBV11-2 and TRBJ2-7; 7 positions match TRBD2. Per germline, CDR1 SGHAT and CDR2 FQNNGV. This CDR3 is built from 14 residues. Germline trimming cut 2 bases from V and 0 bases from J; bases unmatched to any gene: 1. CDR3 in amino acids: CASSLPSGSYEQYF. CDR3 DNA sequence: TGTGCCAGCAGCTTACCTAGCGGCTCCTACGAGCAGTACTTC.

The CDR3 loop reads CASSLYGGGEAFF. The CDR3 DNA is TGTGCCAGCAGCTTATACGGGGGGGGTGAAGCTTTCTTT. The chain has TRBV11-1 and TRBJ1-1; perhaps TRBD1 as D (5 bases). With 2 bases removed from V and 7 bases from J, the gap between germline ends came to 11 bases. CDR1 SGHAT and CDR2 FQDESV come from the germline V gene (reference sequence). The CDR3 runs to 13 residues.

The gene calls are TRBV6-5 and TRBJ2-3; 11 bases map to TRBD2. Losses at the gene ends were 0 bases for V and 2 bases for J; bases not matched to a gene: 1. There are 16 residues in the CDR3. Germline assignment: CDR1 MNHEY and CDR2 SVGAGI. The CDR3: CASSYSTSGATDTQYF. CDR3 in DNA: TGTGCCAGCAGTTACTCGACTAGCGGGGCCACAGATACGCAGTATTTT.

In its sample, this clone was seen a few times. The rearrangement uses TRBV30 and TRBJ2-2; tentatively, D is TRBD2 (5 bases). CDR3 length: 16 amino acids. The germline gives CDR1 GTSNPN, CDR2 SVGIG (reference sequence). The ends were cut back, 1 base at V and 5 bases at J, with 17 bases in the middle. The CDR3 DNA follows: TGTGCCTGGAGTGCCTATGCCCAGGACTGGACCGGGGAGCTGTTTTTT. Protein: CAWSAYAQDWTGELFF.

The V and J genes are TRBV6-5 and TRBJ2-1; TRBD2 matches at 7 bases. Trimming cost V 7 bases and J 1 base; bases outside gene matches: 4. CDR1 is MNHEY, CDR2 SVGAGI, per germline. The CDR3 has 14 amino acids. Written as DNA, the CDR3 is TGTGCCAGCACCTTCGGGGGGTCCTACAATGAGCAGTTCTTC. This encodes CASTFGGSYNEQFF.

For the CDR3, the DNA is TGTGCTAGTGGTTCGGGACTTAACTATGGCTACACCTTC. Its translation is CASGSGLNYGYTF. V and J are TRBV12-5 and TRBJ1-2; D may be TRBD1 (5 bases). The V end was cut by 4 bases, the J end by 1 base, with 7 bases between. The CDR3 sequence is 13 residues long. Germline V gives CDR1 LGHNT, CDR2 FRNRAP. The variable domain in full, completed from reference TRBV12-5 and TRBJ1-2, reads DARVTQTPRHKVTEMGQEVTMRCQPILGHNTVFWYRQTMMQGLELLAYFRNRAPLDDSGMPKDRFSAEMPDATLATLKIQPSEPRDSAVYFCASGSGLNYGYTFGSGTRLTVV.

The V call is TRBV24-1, the J call TRBJ2-2, with D perhaps TRBD2 (6 bases). Per the germline V gene, CDR1 is KGHDR and CDR2 is SFDVKD. The CDR3 contains 16 residues. Trimming removed 6 bases from V and 1 base from J, with 14 bases in between. DNA of the CDR3: TGTGCCACCAGTAGGCTGGGGGGATGGAACACCGGGGAGCTGTTTTTT. Protein sequence: CATSRLGGWNTGELFF.

The V call is TRBV7-3, the J call TRBJ2-5; tentatively, D is TRBD2 (5 bases). V was clipped by 4 bases and J by 9 bases, with 15 bases between them. The germline V gene encodes CDR1 SGHTA and CDR2 FQGTGA. The CDR3 is 13 amino acids. CDR3 sequence reads: CASSSSPPGAQYF. CDR3 coding DNA: TGTGCCAGCAGCTCGAGCCCCCCCGGGGCCCAGTACTTC.

This chain links TRBV4-3 with TRBJ2-7; TRBD2 matches at 8 bases. V lost 1 base to trimming and J lost 6 bases; unmatched junction nucleotides: 11. Germline assignment: CDR1 LGHNA and CDR2 YSLEER. The CDR3 totals 16 residues. For the CDR3, the DNA is TGCGCCAGCAGCCAAGTTGCGGCGGGAGGCCTCGGCGAGCAGTACTTC. Encoded protein: CASSQVAAGGLGEQYF.

The count of this clone is one. This chain joins TRBV7-3 and TRBJ2-1; D gene ambiguous. Germline CDR1 is SGHTA and CDR2 is FQGTGA. The CDR3 has 13 amino acids. V lost 2 bases to trimming and J lost 5 bases, with 7 bases between them. As DNA, the CDR3 is TGTGCCAGCAGCTTAGGTAGAAACAATGAGCAGTTCTTC. Amino acid sequence: CASSLGRNNEQFF.

The rearrangement links TRBV30 to TRBJ1-2, with D perhaps TRBD1 (5 bases). The V gene lost 3 bases and the J gene lost 6 bases, with 14 bases spanning the gap. Germline assignment: CDR1 GTSNPN and CDR2 SVGIG (reference sequence). The CDR3 loop spans 13 amino acids. CDR3 sequence (DNA): TGTGCCTGGAGACTGTTGCGGGGGGATGGCTACACCTTC. Protein: CAWRLLRGDGYTF.

This rearrangement joins TRBV9 to TRBJ2-2, with D tentatively TRBD2 (5 bases). This CDR3 contains 12 residues. V was trimmed by 2 bases and J by 9 bases, leaving 8 bases between them. CDR1 SGDLS and CDR2 YYNGEE come from the germline V gene. CDR3 nucleotide sequence: TGTGCCAGCAGCGTGCAGGACTGGGAGCTGTTTTTT. This gives the protein CASSVQDWELFF.

The rearrangement uses TRBV29-1 and TRBJ2-5; TRBD1 matches 7 bases. V shed 6 bases, J shed 5 bases, and the junction held 12 bases outside the gene matches. The CDR3 is 14 residues long. CDR1 and CDR2 (germline): SQVTM, ANQGSEA. The CDR3 bases are TGCAGCGTAGAACCGACAGGGCCCCCCGAGACCCAGTACTTC. Its translation is CSVEPTGPPETQYF.

This rearrangement joins TRBV2 to TRBJ2-7, with D possibly TRBD1 on 6 matching bases. Trimming removed 0 bases from V and 9 bases from J, with 18 bases in between. CDR1 and CDR2 from the germline V gene are SNHLY and FYNNEI. CDR3 length: 15 amino acids. The DNA for the CDR3 is TGTGCCAGCAGTGAAGCGGCAGGGGCGGTTCGGGGGCAGTACTTC. The encoded protein is CASSEAAGAVRGQYF.

This chain connects TRBV10-3 to TRBJ2-3, with D possibly matching TRBD1 (5 bases). The germline V gene encodes CDR1 ENHRY and CDR2 SYGVKD. V lost 4 bases and J 3 bases, leaving 20 bases between the germline ends. The CDR3 spans 17 residues. Here the CDR3 reads CAISGQIKPGATDTQYF. Written as DNA, the CDR3 is TGTGCCATCAGTGGTCAGATCAAACCTGGGGCAACAGATACGCAGTATTTT.

This clone was detected only a few times. The genes are TRBV12-3 or TRBV12-4 and TRBJ1-3, with D uncertain. The V end lost 8 bases, the J end lost 4 bases, and 6 bases lay between the germline ends. CDR3 size: 11 residues. CDR3: CASSSGNTIYF. The DNA of the CDR3 is TGTGCCAGCTCATCCGGAAACACCATATATTTT.

This chain connects TRBV12-5 to TRBJ2-1; D possibly corresponds to TRBD2 (6 bases). This CDR3 is built from 14 residues. The germline gives CDR1 LGHNT, CDR2 FRNRAP. Deletions cut 4 bases from V and 5 bases from J, with 12 bases between. The CDR3 DNA reads TGTGCTAGTGGTTATCGACTAGACAACAATGAGCAGTTCTTC. Translated: CASGYRLDNNEQFF.

The chain carries TRBV7-9 and TRBJ2-5; D is undetermined. Trimming pared 1 base from V and 2 bases from J, leaving 8 bases between. The CDR3 has 14 residues. Germline loops: CDR1 SEHNR, CDR2 FQNEAQ (reference sequence). The CDR3 reads CASSLEHGQETQYF. The CDR3 nucleotides read TGTGCCAGCAGCTTAGAACACGGGCAAGAGACCCAGTACTTC. The variable domain in full, completed from reference TRBV7-9 and TRBJ2-5, reads DTGVSQNPRHKITKRGQNVTFRCDPISEHNRLYWYRQTLGQGPEFLTYFQNEAQLEKSRLLSDRFSAERPKGSFSTLEIQRTEQGDSAMYLCASSLEHGQETQYFGPGTRLLVL.

The J gene is TRBJ1-2, the V gene TRBV5-4; 7 bases line up with TRBD1. There are 14 residues in the CDR3. Germline lookup yields CDR1 SGHNT and CDR2 YYREEE (reference sequence). J gave up 13 bases and V 5 bases, and 17 bases lay outside the gene matches. The CDR3 nucleotides read TGTGCCAGCAGAAATTTCCGGGACAGACGGGTGAGCACCTTC. Protein sequence: CASRNFRDRRVSTF. The complete variable domain, with remaining parts taken from reference TRBV5-4 and TRBJ1-2, reads ETGVTQSPTHLIKTRGQQVTLRCSSQSGHNTVSWYQQALGQGPQFIFQYYREEENGRGNFPPRFSGLQFPNYSSELNVNALELDDSALYLCASRNFRDRRVSTFGSGTRLTVV.

The rearrangement links TRBV10-2 to TRBJ1-1; 10 nucleotides line up with TRBD1. Germline values: CDR1 WSHSY, CDR2 SAAADI. The CDR3 has 14 residues. Unmatched junction bases numbered 4, after V lost 6 bases and J lost 3 bases. The CDR3 DNA reads TGCGCCAGCAGGACGGGGACAGGGGACACTGAAGCTTTCTTT. Translation gives CASRTGTGDTEAFF.

The count of this clone is one. The chain is built from TRBV6-5 and TRBJ2-2; 12 bases map to TRBD2. V lost 7 bases to trimming and J lost 5 bases; unmatched junction nucleotides: 5. This CDR3 has 15 residues. Per germline, CDR1 MNHEY and CDR2 SVGAGI. The CDR3 spells CASIRTSGVTGELFF. The CDR3 bases are TGTGCCAGCATTAGGACTAGCGGGGTAACCGGGGAGCTGTTTTTT.

The V gene is TRBV10-1, the J gene TRBJ1-2; TRBD1 aligns across 7 bases. Germline lookup yields CDR1 WNHNN and CDR2 SYGVQD (reference sequence). J gave up 4 bases and V 8 bases, and 7 bases lay outside the gene matches. The CDR3 runs to 13 residues. The CDR3 DNA is TGCGCCAGCTCGGGACAGATCGGCTATGGCTACACCTTC. This encodes CASSGQIGYGYTF.

The V and J genes are TRBV6-5 and TRBJ2-1, with TRBD1 matching 9 bases. CDR3 length: 15 amino acids. From germline, CDR1 is MNHEY and CDR2 SVGAGI. V gave up 6 bases and J gave up 2 bases; unmatched junction bases: 5. DNA of the CDR3: TGTGCCAGCAGGTCCGACAGGGGGACCTACAATGAGCAGTTCTTC. Translating it yields CASRSDRGTYNEQFF.

The rearrangement uses TRBV19 and TRBJ2-1; D possibly corresponds to TRBD2 (7 bases). The germline gives CDR1 LNHDA, CDR2 SQIVND (reference sequence). Trimming pared 6 bases from V and 4 bases from J, leaving 10 bases between. CDR3 size: 13 residues. The CDR3 nucleotides read TGTGCCAGTAGGAGCGGGACATACAATGAGCAGTTCTTC. It encodes CASRSGTYNEQFF.

The chain joins TRBV30 to TRBJ1-6; D gene unclear. The CDR3 extends over 15 amino acids. The V gene lost 5 bases and the J gene lost 0 bases, with 11 bases spanning the gap. Germline V CDR1 and CDR2: GTSNPN, SVGIG (reference sequence). The CDR3 sequence is CAWGRLSSYNSPLHF. CDR3 DNA: TGTGCCTGGGGCCGACTTAGCTCCTATAATTCACCCCTCCACTTT. The entire variable domain, with the rest obtained from reference TRBV30 and TRBJ1-6, is as follows: SQTIHQWPATLVQPVGSPLSLECTVEGTSNPNLYWYRQAAGRGLQLLFYSVGIGQISSEVPQNLSASRPQDRQFILSSKKLLLSDSGFYLCAWGRLSSYNSPLHFGNGTRLTVT.